This T cell receptor beta chain is drawn from a study of blood T cells in healthy people across ages. Overall study results and limits: Conclusively comparing naive with antigen-experienced cells was impossible with unsorted PBMCs.

Note on this clonotype: Its target is unknown.

Using a J-beta primer mix together with a sample-barcoded 5' primer, a second PCR was run for roughly 6 to 11 cycles. The study obtained at least 2.5 million CDR3-containing paired-end reads from every sample. TCRdb re-called the 5' RACE reads through MiXCR, storing one row per CDR3 protein. The data hold under 1 million distinct CDR3 sequences, with approximately 44% observed a single time. Germline CDR1 reads DFQATT; CDR2 reads SNEGSKA (reference sequence). The length of the CDR3 is 13 residues. Trimming pared 0 bases from V and 8 bases from J, leaving 11 bases between. Roughly 9.5 milliliters of peripheral blood were drawn from each donor into EDTA-treated tubes.

The sequenced sample consisted of blood. The source of this sequence is a man aged 55 to 70 in good health. V is TRBV20-1 and J is TRBJ2-1; a weak D match, TRBD2 (6 bases). The CDR3 loop reads CSARDTSRDEQFF. Here the CDR3 DNA reads TGCAGTGCTAGAGATACTAGCAGGGATGAGCAGTTCTTC.